This TCR beta chain stems from a study of blood T cell repertoires in COVID-19. Study-level information: Spain, Italy and the United States supplied samples that represented acute and convalescent COVID-19. PBMCs, B-cell-depleted T cells, or T cells were the source of the cDNA or gDNA that made up the material.

Trimming removed 4 bases at V and 4 bases at J, with 11 bases between. The CDR3 totals 14 residues. CDR1 LGHNA and CDR2 YSLEER come from the germline V gene. Original processing notes: Amplification of reference gene primers was used by the study to estimate nucleated cell counts. The table came from immunoSEQ multiplex PCR; TCRdb's copy has only in-frame clones and leaves some out. The V and J calls and clone size come from that table; D and trimming were worked out from the DNA. The table shows about 200,000 clones, with around 89% occurring only once. This receptor was identified in a man aged 50 to 60 with acute or convalescent COVID-19. The sequencing sample was made of peripheral blood. The rearrangement links TRBV4-3 to TRBJ2-1; no clear D. CDR3 in amino acids: CASSLRLVYNEQFF. CDR3 in DNA: TGCGCCAGCAGCCTCAGGCTCGTTTACAATGAGCAGTTCTTC.